The 26 T cell receptor beta chains below come from one sample, sequenced in a study of blood T cell repertoires in COVID-19. Some clones are missing from TCRdb's copy, which holds only in-frame ones; the method was immunoSEQ multiplex PCR. In the table there are just over 150,000 clones, 88% of which are singletons. The sample taken for sequencing was peripheral blood. The source of these receptors is a woman aged 65 to 85 with acute or convalescent COVID-19.

The chain links TRBV7-9 to TRBJ2-5; TRBD2 aligns across 10 bases. Germline-derived CDR1 and CDR2 are SEHNR and FQNEAQ (reference sequence). The trim removed 7 bases at V and 3 bases at J, leaving 8 bases unmatched. The CDR3 sequence is 15 residues long. The CDR3 DNA reads TGTGCCAGCACCGGAATAGCGGGGGGTGAAGAGACCCAGTACTTC. This translates into CASTGIAGGEETQYF.

This clone was recorded a few times. This chain links TRBV7-9 with TRBJ2-7; no reliable D call. Germline CDR1 and CDR2: SEHNR and FQNEAQ (reference sequence). The CDR3 has 14 residues. V lost 3 bases and J lost 6, with 15 bases in between. CDR3 sequence (DNA): TGTGCCAGCAGCTTGACTCTTTCTCATAGCGAGCAGTACTTC. It yields the protein CASSLTLSHSEQYF.

This clone is a singleton in its sample. DNA of the CDR3: TGTGCCAGCAGGAAGACCGGGACAGGAATCGCCACCATATATTTT. Protein: CASRKTGTGIATIYF. The V gene is TRBV2, the J gene TRBJ1-3, with 8 bases fitting TRBD1. Germline V gene sequence: CDR1 SNHLY, CDR2 FYNNEI. V was pared by 6 bases and J by 9 bases, with 13 bases of the junction left unmatched. The length of the CDR3 is 15 residues. The full variable domain, with the rest looked up from reference TRBV2 and TRBJ1-3, is EPEVTQTPSHQVTQMGQEVILRCVPISNHLYFYWYRQILGQKVEFLVSFYNNEISEKSEIFDDQFSVERPDGSNFTLKIRSTKLEDSAMYFCASRKTGTGIATIYFGEGSWLTVV.

Only a few counts were recorded for this clone. This rearrangement joins TRBV27 to TRBJ1-6; TRBD1 aligns across 8 bases. The CDR3 has 17 residues. Germline CDR1 is MNHEY and CDR2 is SMNVEV (reference sequence). After removal of 3 bases from V and 1 base from J, the junction contained 5 bases not matched to a gene. The CDR3, as DNA: TGTGCCAGCAGTTTTCGTCAGGGGGCATCCTATAATTCACCCCTCCACTTT. Protein sequence: CASSFRQGASYNSPLHF.

DNA for the CDR3: TGCAGCGTAAACAGGGCGGATACGCAGTATTTT. Its translation is CSVNRADTQYF. The chain has TRBV29-1 and TRBJ2-3; D possibly corresponds to TRBD1 (6 bases). This CDR3 has 11 amino acids. V lost 6 bases to trimming and J lost 6 bases, with 10 bases between them. Germline CDR1 and CDR2: SQVTM and ANQGSEA.

This sequence joins TRBV7-2 and TRBJ1-1; no firm D call. V dropped 5 bases and J dropped 1 base, with 17 bases sitting between them. The germline gives CDR1 SGHTA, CDR2 FQGNSA. There are 16 residues in the CDR3. The CDR3 sequence: CASSPRFAGGNTEAFF. DNA of the CDR3: TGTGCCAGCAGCCCCAGGTTCGCGGGTGGGAACACTGAAGCTTTCTTT.

The gene calls are TRBV2 and TRBJ1-4; D ambiguous. V lost 2 bases and J 0 bases, leaving 13 bases between the germline ends. Looked up from germline, CDR1 is SNHLY and CDR2 is FYNNEI. The CDR3 is 17 residues long. This chain's CDR3 is CASSEFRGIATNEKLFF. CDR3 DNA: TGTGCCAGCAGTGAATTCCGGGGAATCGCAACTAATGAAAAACTGTTTTTT.

This chain's CDR3 is CASSPSPQGADGYTF. CDR3 bases: TGTGCCAGCAGCCCCTCCCCCCAGGGGGCGGATGGCTACACCTTC. The V gene is TRBV7-3, the J gene TRBJ1-2; 8 nucleotides line up with TRBD1. The V gene end was trimmed by 5 bases and the J gene end by 6 bases; junction bases not matched to a gene: 11. The length of the CDR3 is 15 residues. Germline lookup yields CDR1 SGHTA and CDR2 FQGTGA.

CDR3 in amino acids: CASSSAAGNIGELFF. CDR3 DNA sequence: TGTGCCAGCAGTTCGGCAGCGGGGAATATCGGGGAGCTGTTTTTT. V is TRBV28 and J is TRBJ2-2; 7 nucleotides line up with TRBD2. Germline assignment: CDR1 MDHEN and CDR2 SYDVKM. The V and J ends lost 4 bases and 7 bases, in that order; junction bases with no gene match: 9. The CDR3 is 15 residues long.

The chain carries TRBV7-8 and TRBJ1-1; no definite D call. The germline V gene has CDR1 SGHVS and CDR2 FQNEAQ. CDR3 length: 10 amino acids. The ends were cut back, 1 base at V and 8 bases at J, with 2 bases in the middle. This CDR3 reads CASSLVEAFF. The DNA for the CDR3 is TGTGCCAGCAGCTTAGTAGAAGCTTTCTTT.

The genes are TRBV4-2 and TRBJ2-1; D not resolved. V was pared by 5 bases and J by 4 bases, with 6 bases between. The CDR3 spans 12 residues. Germline loops: CDR1 LGHNA, CDR2 YNFKEQ. In DNA, the CDR3 is TGTGCCAGCAGCGTAGCTTACAATGAGCAGTTCTTC. The encoded protein is CASSVAYNEQFF.

The chain joins TRBV7-9 to TRBJ1-6, with no clear D. Germline values: CDR1 SEHNR, CDR2 FQNEAQ (reference sequence). The CDR3 runs to 15 residues. With 1 base removed from V and 3 bases from J, the gap between germline ends came to 7 bases. The CDR3 sequence is CASSLDRDYNSPLHF. The DNA for the CDR3 is TGTGCCAGCAGCTTAGACCGGGACTATAATTCACCCCTCCACTTT.

The chain has TRBV2 and TRBJ1-2; 8 nucleotides match TRBD1. Germline trimming cut 4 bases from V and 4 bases from J; bases unmatched to any gene: 5. The germline CDR1 and CDR2 sequences are SNHLY and FYNNEI. This CDR3 has 14 residues. In DNA form, the CDR3 reads TGTGCCAGCAGTGGACAGGGGTTCGGCTATGGCTACACCTTC. This gives the protein CASSGQGFGYGYTF.

The V gene is TRBV30, the J gene TRBJ2-3; a possible D gene is TRBD1 (6 bases). Trimming stripped 8 bases from V and 4 bases from J, with 13 bases between. The CDR3 totals 12 residues. The germline V gene has CDR1 GTSNPN and CDR2 SVGIG (reference sequence). The DNA of the CDR3 is TGTGCCCTCGACAGGAGGCCAGATACGCAGTATTTT. Translated, it gives CALDRRPDTQYF.

The V call is TRBV6-5, the J call TRBJ1-2; tentatively, D is TRBD1 (5 bases). Trimming removed 7 bases at V and 1 base at J, with 16 bases between. CDR1 MNHEY and CDR2 SVGAGI come from the germline V gene. The CDR3 is 15 amino acids. The CDR3 DNA is TGTGCCAGCAACCCCGACTGGGGGGTTAACTATGGCTACACCTTC. Its protein product is CASNPDWGVNYGYTF.

The chain employs TRBV7-9 and TRBJ1-6; TRBD1 is a possible D gene (6 bases). V lost 6 bases to trimming and J lost 4 bases, with 13 bases between them. Germline lookup yields CDR1 SEHNR and CDR2 FQNEAQ (reference sequence). The CDR3 is 15 amino acids. This CDR3 reads CASRSGQPYNSPLHF. The CDR3 DNA reads TGTGCCAGCAGATCTGGACAGCCTTATAATTCACCCCTCCACTTT.

The J gene is TRBJ1-6, the V gene TRBV19; a possible D gene is TRBD1 (6 bases). The germline CDR1 and CDR2 sequences are LNHDA and SQIVND (reference sequence). Trimming cost V 3 bases and J 7 bases, with 10 bases left between them. The CDR3 consists of 14 residues. The DNA of the CDR3 is TGTGCCAGTAGTATCAACGGACAGAATTCACCCCTCCACTTT. Translation: CASSINGQNSPLHF. The entire variable domain, with the rest obtained from reference TRBV19 and TRBJ1-6, is as follows: DGGITQSPKYLFRKEGQNVTLSCEQNLNHDAMYWYRQDPGQGLRLIYYSQIVNDFQKGDIAEGYSVSREKKESFPLTVTSAQKNPTAFYLCASSINGQNSPLHFGNGTRLTVT.

This clone was seen a few times. This sequence joins TRBV2 and TRBJ2-7; TRBD2 matches 12 bases. V lost 1 base to trimming and J lost 3 bases; unmatched junction nucleotides: 7. Germline V lookup: CDR1 SNHLY, CDR2 FYNNEI. The CDR3 extends over 17 amino acids. The CDR3 bases are TGTGCCAGCAGTGAAGGCCCTTGGACTAGCGGGGACTACGAGCAGTACGTC. Translation gives CASSEGPWTSGDYEQYV.

This chain joins TRBV2 and TRBJ2-7, with D possibly being TRBD2 (6 bases). Germline CDR1 is SNHLY and CDR2 is FYNNEI. The CDR3 sequence is 14 residues long. Trimming left V 8 bases short and J 2 bases short, with 16 bases between. The CDR3 coding sequence is TGTGCCAGCGAGGTGGGGGGTTTTGCCTACGAGCAGTACTTC. The encoded protein is CASEVGGFAYEQYF.

In nucleotides, the CDR3 is TGTGCCAGTAGTATCTCCCGGGACAGGGGAAACATTCAGTACTTC. It yields the protein CASSISRDRGNIQYF. The chain carries TRBV19 and TRBJ2-4; TRBD1 aligns across 10 bases. Germline V lookup: CDR1 LNHDA, CDR2 SQIVND (reference sequence). This CDR3 has 15 amino acids. Germline trimming cut 3 bases from V and 6 bases from J; bases unmatched to any gene: 5.

V gene TRBV18 combines with J gene TRBJ2-5; TRBD2 matches 13 bases. CDR1 is KGHSH, CDR2 LQKENI, per germline. This CDR3 has 16 amino acids. V lost 5 bases, J lost 5 bases, and 8 bases stayed unmatched. The CDR3 DNA sequence: TGTGCCAGCTCAAGTGTGACTAGCGGGGGGAAGGAGACCCAGTACTTC. Translation gives CASSSVTSGGKETQYF.

The chain has TRBV4-1 and TRBJ2-1; tentatively, D is TRBD2 (5 bases). This CDR3 has 18 residues. The V end lost 1 base, the J end lost 8 bases, and 24 bases lay between the germline ends. The germline V gene encodes CDR1 MGHRA and CDR2 YSYEKL. The CDR3 DNA sequence: TGCGCCAGCAGCCAAGGAATACTTCGGAGGAGCCAAATTCATGAGCAGTTCTTC. This codes for CASSQGILRRSQIHEQFF.

This chain uses TRBV6-2 or TRBV6-3 with TRBJ2-1; D might be TRBD2 (6 bases). Germline assignment: CDR1 MNHEY and CDR2 SVGEGT. The length of the CDR3 is 14 residues. The ends were cut back, 4 bases at V and 3 bases at J, with 10 bases in the middle. The CDR3 sequence is CASSLGTDYNEQFF. DNA of the CDR3: TGTGCCAGCAGTTTGGGGACTGACTACAATGAGCAGTTCTTC.

The chain has TRBV5-1 and TRBJ1-2; 8 bases are shared with TRBD1. Germline trimming cut 0 bases from V and 6 bases from J; bases unmatched to any gene: 4. Germline V lookup: CDR1 SGHRS, CDR2 YFSETQ. The CDR3 covers 14 residues. The CDR3 protein is CASSLETGAHGYTF. CDR3 in DNA: TGCGCCAGCAGCTTGGAGACAGGGGCCCATGGCTACACCTTC.

This clone has only a few counts. This sequence joins TRBV7-2 and TRBJ1-1; possible D gene TRBD1, 6 bases. Germline CDR1 SGHTA, CDR2 FQGNSA. Trimming took off 1 base at V and 5 bases at J, with 14 bases between the two ends. This CDR3 has 15 amino acids. The CDR3 region has the DNA TGTGCCAGCAGCTTAGATCGGGGGGCCTTGACTGAAGCTTTCTTT. It translates to CASSLDRGALTEAFF.

The CDR3 region has the DNA TGCGCCAGCAGCCAGGGGGACAGGGTCATCACTGAAGCTTTCTTT. It is translated as CASSQGDRVITEAFF. V usage is TRBV4-1 and J usage is TRBJ1-1; 9 bases line up with TRBD1. With V trimmed by 3 bases and J by 4 bases, 6 bases remained unmatched. Per germline, CDR1 MGHRA and CDR2 YSYEKL. The CDR3 is 15 residues long.